This T cell receptor (beta chain) was identified in a study of shared clonotypes between healthy human individuals. Sequenced by immunoSEQ multiplex PCR; TCRdb stores in-frame clones only, minus some. The table records 2 million or so clones, 85% to 95% of them present only once. Study outcomes and limitations: Sampling involved blood alone; tissue repertoires likely differ.

On this clone itself: Its antigen is currently unknown.

Source material: naive CD4+ T cells sorted from blood. The subset denotes: CD45RA+ positively selected. The TCR sequence derives from a man younger than 30 in good health.

CDR3 sequence (DNA): TGTGCCAGCAGTTTTACTAGCGCGAACACCGGGGAGCTGTTTTTT. It specifies CASSFTSANTGELFF. The J gene is TRBJ2-2, the V gene TRBV28, with TRBD2 identical over 7 bases. J lost 0 bases, V lost 3 bases, and 1 base had no gene match. The CDR3 covers 15 residues. Germline values: CDR1 MDHEN, CDR2 SYDVKM. The entire variable domain, with the rest obtained from reference TRBV28 and TRBJ2-2, is as follows: DVKVTQSSRYLVKRTGEKVFLECVQDMDHENMFWYRQDPGLGLRLIYFSYDVKMKEKGDIPEGYSVSREKKERFSLILESASTNQTSMYLCASSFTSANTGELFFGEGSRLTVL.